These T cell receptor beta chains were read from a single sample in a study of cytotoxic CD8 clonotypes in ibrutinib-treated CLL. Profiled with immunoSEQ multiplex PCR; TCRdb holds only in-frame clones, not every one. Among hundreds of thousands of clones, 70% were seen once, and the ten largest hold roughly 14%. The sequenced sample was PBMCs, obtained after 24 months of ibrutinib treatment. Receptor source: a human donor with chronic lymphocytic leukemia. CDR3s include the opening cysteine and the closing phenylalanine or tryptophan. Fields, in order: clone size, V gene, CDR3 length, D gene, J gene, CDR3 DNA, CDR3 protein. D genes are given only for firm matches. Clone size appears in some rows only: once, few, many, or a class for an expanded clone.

>NA|TRBV28|13|NA|TRBJ2-7
TGTGCCAGCAGTCCACCCCTTGGGGACGAGCAGTACTTC
CASSPPLGDEQYF
>NA|TRBV5-1|16|NA|TRBJ2-7
TGCGCCAGCAGCTTGGCCGTCGGGGCGGGCGGCTTCGAGCAGTACTTC
CASSLAVGAGGFEQYF
>NA|TRBV27|15|NA|TRBJ1-2
TGTGCCAGCAGTTTAAAGCCGGCAGGCGTCTATGGCTACACCTTC
CASSLKPAGVYGYTF
>NA|TRBV27|14|NA|TRBJ1-1
TGTGCCAGCAGTCGAGGGACATTTGTGACTGAAGCTTTCTTT
CASSRGTFVTEAFF
>few|TRBV15|18|TRBD1|TRBJ2-7
TGTGCCACCAGCAGAGGGCCCAAGGTAGGGACAGCCGAGGACGAGCAATACTTC
CATSRGPKVGTAEDEQYF
>NA|TRBV9|12|NA|TRBJ2-5
TGTGCCAGCGCTGGCCTTGAAGAGACCCAGTACTTC
CASAGLEETQYF
>NA|TRBV6-1|15|TRBD1|TRBJ1-5
TGTGCCAGCAGCGGTCCGGGACAGGTCAATCAGCCCCAGCATTTT
CASSGPGQVNQPQHF
>NA|TRBV7-8|16|TRBD2|TRBJ2-2
TGTGCCAGCAGCTTATGGCTAGCGGAAGGTACCGGGGAGCTGTTTTTT
CASSLWLAEGTGELFF
>NA|TRBV27|17|NA|TRBJ1-1
TGTGCCAGCAGTCTCCAATCGGGACAAGCCATGAACACTGAAGCTTTCTTT
CASSLQSGQAMNTEAFF
>NA|TRBV12-5|11|NA|TRBJ2-5
TGTGCTAGTGGTCCTCAAGAGACCCAGTACTTC
CASGPQETQYF
>NA|TRBV5-1|16|NA|TRBJ2-3
TGCGCCAGCAGCCCGGGACAATCTGGATCCACAGATACGCAGTATTTT
CASSPGQSGSTDTQYF
>once|TRBV7-3|13|TRBD1|TRBJ1-1
TGTGCCAGCAGCGCTACTTCGGACAGGGAAGCTTTCTTT
CASSATSDREAFF
>few|TRBV5-6|14|NA|TRBJ2-1
TGTGCCAGCAGCTTTGTATCGACCTACAATGAGCAGTTCTTC
CASSFVSTYNEQFF
>NA|TRBV7-9|13|NA|TRBJ1-1
TGTGCCAGCAGCTCACAGGGAGGCACTGAAGCTTTCTTT
CASSSQGGTEAFF
>NA|TRBV25-1|15|TRBD2|TRBJ2-3
TGTGCCAGCAGTTATAGCGGGAGCGGCACAGATACGCAGTATTTT
CASSYSGSGTDTQYF
>NA|TRBV28|13|TRBD1|TRBJ1-2
TGTGCCACCTCCGGACAGGCTCGCTATGGCTACACCTTC
CATSGQARYGYTF
>few|TRBV4-1|12|TRBD1|TRBJ1-1
TGCGCCAGCAGCCAAGAGACAGGGGAAGCTTTCTTT
CASSQETGEAFF
>once|TRBV30|17|TRBD2|TRBJ2-5
TGTGCCTGGAGTCCCGGGACTAGCGGGACGTACCAAGAGACCCAGTACTTC
CAWSPGTSGTYQETQYF
>NA|TRBV27|13|NA|TRBJ1-1
TGTGCCAGCAGTTTACGGGGTTCGGCTGAAGCTTTCTTT
CASSLRGSAEAFF
>NA|TRBV28|13|NA|TRBJ1-4
TGTGCCAGCTTAGCTGCAACTAATGAAAAACTGTTTTTT
CASLAATNEKLFF
>NA|TRBV7-2|14|NA|TRBJ1-2
TGTGCCAGCAGCCAAGAAGACAAAGACTATGGCTACACCTTC
CASSQEDKDYGYTF
>once|TRBV11-2|16|NA|TRBJ2-7
TGTGCCAGCAGCTGGCCCGAGGAGCCTGGCTCCTACGAGCAGTACTTC
CASSWPEEPGSYEQYF
>few|TRBV28|15|TRBD1|TRBJ2-1
TGTGCCAGCAGTTTACCAGGGGGTCCCTACAATGAGCAGTTCTTC
CASSLPGGPYNEQFF